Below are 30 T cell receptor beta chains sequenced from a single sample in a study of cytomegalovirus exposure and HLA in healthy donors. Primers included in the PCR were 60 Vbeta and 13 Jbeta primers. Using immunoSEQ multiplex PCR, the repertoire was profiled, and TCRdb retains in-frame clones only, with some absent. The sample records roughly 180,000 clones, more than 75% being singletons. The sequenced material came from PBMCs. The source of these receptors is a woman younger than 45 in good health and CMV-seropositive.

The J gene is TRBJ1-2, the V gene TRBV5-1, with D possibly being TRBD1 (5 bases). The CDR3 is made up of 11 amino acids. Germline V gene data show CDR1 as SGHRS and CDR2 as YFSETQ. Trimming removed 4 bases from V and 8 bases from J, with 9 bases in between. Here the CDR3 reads CASSGRAGYTF. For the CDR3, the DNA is TGCGCCAGCAGCGGCAGGGCCGGCTACACCTTC.

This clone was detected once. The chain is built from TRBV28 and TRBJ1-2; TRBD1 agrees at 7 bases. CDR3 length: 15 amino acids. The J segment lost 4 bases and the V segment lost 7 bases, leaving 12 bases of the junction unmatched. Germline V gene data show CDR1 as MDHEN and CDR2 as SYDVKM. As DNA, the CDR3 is TGTGCCAGCACCCCCCGGGTGGGGACAGCCTATGGCTACACCTTC. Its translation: CASTPRVGTAYGYTF.

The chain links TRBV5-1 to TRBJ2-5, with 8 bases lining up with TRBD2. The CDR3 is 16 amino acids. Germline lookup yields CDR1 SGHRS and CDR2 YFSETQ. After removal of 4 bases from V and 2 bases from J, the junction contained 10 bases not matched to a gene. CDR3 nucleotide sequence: TGCGCCAGCAGCCCGAAGGGTAGCGGGGTTCAAGAGACCCAGTACTTC. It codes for CASSPKGSGVQETQYF.

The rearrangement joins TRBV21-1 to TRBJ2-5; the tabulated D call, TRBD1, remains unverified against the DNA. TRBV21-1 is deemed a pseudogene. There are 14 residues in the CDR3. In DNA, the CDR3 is TGTGCCAGCAGCCAAACAGGGGGTGAGGAGACCCAGTACTTC. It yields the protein CASSQTGGEETQYF.

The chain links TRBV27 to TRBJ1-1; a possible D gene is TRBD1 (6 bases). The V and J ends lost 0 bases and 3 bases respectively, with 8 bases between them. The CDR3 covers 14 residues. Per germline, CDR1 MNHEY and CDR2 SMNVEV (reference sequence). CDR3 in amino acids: CASSLSEGDTEAFF. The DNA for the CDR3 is TGTGCCAGCAGTTTATCAGAGGGGGACACTGAAGCTTTCTTT.

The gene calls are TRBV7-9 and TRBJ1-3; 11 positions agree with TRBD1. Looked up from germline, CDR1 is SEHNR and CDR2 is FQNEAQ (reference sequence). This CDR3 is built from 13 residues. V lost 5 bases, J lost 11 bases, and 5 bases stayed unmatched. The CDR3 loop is CASSLGQGDAIYF. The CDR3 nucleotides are TGTGCCAGCAGCCTGGGACAGGGGGACGCCATATATTTT.

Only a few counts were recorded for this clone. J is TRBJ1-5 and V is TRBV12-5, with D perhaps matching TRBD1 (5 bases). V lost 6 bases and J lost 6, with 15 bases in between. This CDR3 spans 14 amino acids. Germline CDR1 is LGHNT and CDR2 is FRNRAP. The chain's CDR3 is CASGPQGNAQPQHF. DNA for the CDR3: TGTGCTAGTGGGCCTCAGGGAAATGCTCAGCCCCAGCATTTT. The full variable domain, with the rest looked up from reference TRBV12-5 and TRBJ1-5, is DARVTQTPRHKVTEMGQEVTMRCQPILGHNTVFWYRQTMMQGLELLAYFRNRAPLDDSGMPKDRFSAEMPDATLATLKIQPSEPRDSAVYFCASGPQGNAQPQHFGDGTRLSIL.

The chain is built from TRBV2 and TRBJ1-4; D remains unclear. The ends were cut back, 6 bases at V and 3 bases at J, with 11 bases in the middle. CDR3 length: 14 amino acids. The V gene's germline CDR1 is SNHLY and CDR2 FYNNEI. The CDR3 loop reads CASRKAQANEKLFF. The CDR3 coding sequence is TGTGCCAGCAGGAAGGCTCAGGCTAATGAAAAACTGTTTTTT.

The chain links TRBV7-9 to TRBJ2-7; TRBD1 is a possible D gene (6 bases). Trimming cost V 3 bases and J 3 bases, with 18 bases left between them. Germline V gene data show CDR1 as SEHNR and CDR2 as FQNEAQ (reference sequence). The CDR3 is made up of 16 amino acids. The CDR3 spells CASSFSSAGAVYEQYF. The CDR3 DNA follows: TGTGCCAGCAGCTTTTCCTCGGCAGGGGCAGTCTACGAGCAGTACTTC. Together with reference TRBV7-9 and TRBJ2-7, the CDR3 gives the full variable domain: DTGVSQNPRHKITKRGQNVTFRCDPISEHNRLYWYRQTLGQGPEFLTYFQNEAQLEKSRLLSDRFSAERPKGSFSTLEIQRTEQGDSAMYLCASSFSSAGAVYEQYFGPGTRLTVT.

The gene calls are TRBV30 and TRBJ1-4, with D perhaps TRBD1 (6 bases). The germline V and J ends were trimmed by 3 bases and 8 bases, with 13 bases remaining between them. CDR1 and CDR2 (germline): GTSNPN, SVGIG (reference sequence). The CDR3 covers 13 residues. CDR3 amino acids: CAWSGQYQEKLFF. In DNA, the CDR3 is TGTGCCTGGAGCGGACAGTATCAAGAAAAACTGTTTTTT.

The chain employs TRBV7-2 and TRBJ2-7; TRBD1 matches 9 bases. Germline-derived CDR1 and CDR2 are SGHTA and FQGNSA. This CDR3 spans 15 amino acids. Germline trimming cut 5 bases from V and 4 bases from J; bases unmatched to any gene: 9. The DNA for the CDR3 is TGTGCCAGCAGCCCCCTCGGGACAGGGAGGTACGAGCAGTACTTC. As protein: CASSPLGTGRYEQYF.

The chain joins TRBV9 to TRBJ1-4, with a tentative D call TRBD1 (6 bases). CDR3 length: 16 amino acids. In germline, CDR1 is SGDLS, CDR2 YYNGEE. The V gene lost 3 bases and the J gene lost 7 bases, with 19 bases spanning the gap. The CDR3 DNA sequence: TGTGCCAGCAGCGCCCACGGACAGCCGGACCGTGAAAAACTGTTTTTT. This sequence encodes CASSAHGQPDREKLFF.

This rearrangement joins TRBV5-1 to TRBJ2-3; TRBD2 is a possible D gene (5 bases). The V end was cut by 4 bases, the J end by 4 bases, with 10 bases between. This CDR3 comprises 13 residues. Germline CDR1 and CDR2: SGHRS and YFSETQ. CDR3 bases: TGCGCCAGCAGCCCCGGACTGGCAGATACGCAGTATTTT. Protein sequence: CASSPGLADTQYF.

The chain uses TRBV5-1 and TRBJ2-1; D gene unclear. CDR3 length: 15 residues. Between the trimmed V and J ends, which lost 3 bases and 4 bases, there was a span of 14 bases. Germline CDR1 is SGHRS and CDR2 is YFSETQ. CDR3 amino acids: CASSSGGGPYNEQFF. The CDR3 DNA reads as TGCGCCAGCAGCTCCGGTGGTGGGCCTTACAATGAGCAGTTCTTC.

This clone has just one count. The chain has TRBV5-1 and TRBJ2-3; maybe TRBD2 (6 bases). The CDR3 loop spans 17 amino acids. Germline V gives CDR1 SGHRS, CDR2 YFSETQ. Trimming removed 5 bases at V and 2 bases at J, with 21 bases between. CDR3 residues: CASSRPSGRGYTDTQYF. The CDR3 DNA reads TGCGCCAGCAGTCGGCCGTCCGGGCGGGGATACACAGATACGCAGTATTTT.

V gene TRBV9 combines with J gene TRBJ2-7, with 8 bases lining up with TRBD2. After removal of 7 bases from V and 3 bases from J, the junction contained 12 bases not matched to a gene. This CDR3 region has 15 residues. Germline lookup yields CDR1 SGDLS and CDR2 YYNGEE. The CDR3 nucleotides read TGTGCCAGCTCAGCGCGGGGGGCGGGGGGCTACGAGCAGTACTTC. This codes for CASSARGAGGYEQYF.

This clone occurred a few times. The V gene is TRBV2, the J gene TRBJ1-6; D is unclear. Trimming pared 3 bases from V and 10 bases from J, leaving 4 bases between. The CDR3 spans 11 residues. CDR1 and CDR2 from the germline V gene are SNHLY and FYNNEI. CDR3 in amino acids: CASSDRSPLHF. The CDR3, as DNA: TGTGCCAGCAGTGATCGGTCACCCCTCCACTTT.

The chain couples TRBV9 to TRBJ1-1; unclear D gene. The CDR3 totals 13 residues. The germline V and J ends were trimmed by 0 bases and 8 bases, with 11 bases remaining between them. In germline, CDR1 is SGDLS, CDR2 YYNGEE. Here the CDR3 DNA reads TGTGCCAGCAGCGTAGCCCCGGGAGCCGAAGCTTTCTTT. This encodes CASSVAPGAEAFF.

Written as DNA, the CDR3 is TGCGCCAGCAGCTTAATTTGGGAGCCAAACACCGGGGAGCTGTTTTTT. Translated: CASSLIWEPNTGELFF. The chain is built from TRBV5-1 and TRBJ2-2, with D maybe TRBD2 (5 bases). This CDR3 comprises 16 residues. Germline loops: CDR1 SGHRS, CDR2 YFSETQ. V was shortened by 2 bases and J by 2 bases, with 13 bases between the two germline ends.

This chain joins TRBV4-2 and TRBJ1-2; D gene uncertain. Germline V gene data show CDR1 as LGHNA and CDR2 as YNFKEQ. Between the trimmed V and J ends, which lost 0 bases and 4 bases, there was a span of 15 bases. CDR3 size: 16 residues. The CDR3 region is CASSQEAGTNSYGYTF. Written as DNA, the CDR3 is TGTGCCAGCAGCCAAGAGGCGGGAACCAACAGCTATGGCTACACCTTC.

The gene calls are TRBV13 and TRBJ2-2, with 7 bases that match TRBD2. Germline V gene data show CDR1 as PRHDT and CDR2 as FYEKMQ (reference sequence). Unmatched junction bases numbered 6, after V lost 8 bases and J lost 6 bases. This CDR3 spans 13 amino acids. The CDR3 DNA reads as TGTGCCAGCTCCGGGACTACCGCCGGGGAGCTGTTTTTT. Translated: CASSGTTAGELFF.

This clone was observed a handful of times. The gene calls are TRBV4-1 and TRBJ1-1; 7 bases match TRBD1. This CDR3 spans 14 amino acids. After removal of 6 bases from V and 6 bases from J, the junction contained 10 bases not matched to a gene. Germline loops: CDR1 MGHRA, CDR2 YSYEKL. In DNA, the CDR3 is TGCGCCAGCAGTCCAGAATACAGGGGTTCTGAAGCTTTCTTT. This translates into CASSPEYRGSEAFF.

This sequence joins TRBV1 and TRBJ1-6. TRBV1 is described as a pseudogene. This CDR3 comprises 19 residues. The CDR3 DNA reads TGCACCAGCAGCCAAGATATGGCAGTTCTTTCACAAGAGGTTCTTAGCCTCCACTTT. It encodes CTSSQDMAVLSQEVLSLHF.

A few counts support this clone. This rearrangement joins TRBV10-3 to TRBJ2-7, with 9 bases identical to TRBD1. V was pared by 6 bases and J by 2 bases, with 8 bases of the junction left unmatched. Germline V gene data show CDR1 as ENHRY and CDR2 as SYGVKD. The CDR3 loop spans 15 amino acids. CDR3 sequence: CAISANGDRAYEQYF. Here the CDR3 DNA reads TGTGCCATCAGCGCCAACGGGGACAGGGCCTACGAGCAGTACTTC.

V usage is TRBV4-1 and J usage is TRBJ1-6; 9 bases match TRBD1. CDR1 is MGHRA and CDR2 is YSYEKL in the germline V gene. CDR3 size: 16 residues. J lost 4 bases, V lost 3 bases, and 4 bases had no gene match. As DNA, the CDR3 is TGCGCCAGCAGCCACCCGGGACAGGGATATAATTCACCCCTCCACTTT. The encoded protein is CASSHPGQGYNSPLHF.

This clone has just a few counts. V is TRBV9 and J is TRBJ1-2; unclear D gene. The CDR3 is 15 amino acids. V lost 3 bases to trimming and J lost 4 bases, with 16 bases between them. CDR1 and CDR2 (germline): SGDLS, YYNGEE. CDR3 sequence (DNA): TGTGCCAGCAGCGAAGGACCGACGGAGGGCTATGGCTACACCTTC. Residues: CASSEGPTEGYGYTF.

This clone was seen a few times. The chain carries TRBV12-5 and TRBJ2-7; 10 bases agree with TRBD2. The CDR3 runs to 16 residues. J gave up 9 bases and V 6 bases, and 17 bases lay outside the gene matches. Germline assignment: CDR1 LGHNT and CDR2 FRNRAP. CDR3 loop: CASGHPGLASPVRQYF. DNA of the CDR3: TGTGCTAGTGGACATCCGGGACTAGCGTCCCCCGTACGGCAGTACTTC.

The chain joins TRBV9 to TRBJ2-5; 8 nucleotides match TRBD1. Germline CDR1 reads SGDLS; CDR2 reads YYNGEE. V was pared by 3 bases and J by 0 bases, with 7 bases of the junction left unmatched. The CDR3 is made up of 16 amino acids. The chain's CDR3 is CASSGSRDRYQETQYF. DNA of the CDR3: TGTGCCAGCAGCGGGTCCCGGGACAGGTACCAAGAGACCCAGTACTTC.

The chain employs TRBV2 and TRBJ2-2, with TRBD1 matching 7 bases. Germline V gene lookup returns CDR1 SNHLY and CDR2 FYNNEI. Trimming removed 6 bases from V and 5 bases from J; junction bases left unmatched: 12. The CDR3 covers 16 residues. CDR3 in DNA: TGTGCCAGCAGCCAAGGGGGCGTAGGAAGAACCGGGGAGCTGTTTTTT. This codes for CASSQGGVGRTGELFF.

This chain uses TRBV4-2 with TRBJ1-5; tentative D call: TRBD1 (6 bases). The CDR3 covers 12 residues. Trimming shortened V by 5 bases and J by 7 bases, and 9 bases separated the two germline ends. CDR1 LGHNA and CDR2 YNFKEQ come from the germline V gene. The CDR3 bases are TGTGCCAGCAGCAGGGGGTTCCAGCCCCAGCATTTT. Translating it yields CASSRGFQPQHF.